The TCR beta chain described here comes from a study of blood T cell repertoires in COVID-19. Turning to the study itself: Researchers got acute and convalescent COVID-19 samples from the United States, Italy and Spain. Nucleic acid was either cDNA or gDNA, and it came from T cells, B-cell-depleted T cells, or PBMCs.

In the original analysis: Amplification with reference gene primers provided the estimates of nucleated cell counts. Sequencing used immunoSEQ multiplex PCR; TCRdb keeps in-frame clones, though not all of them. V and J calls and clone size are as listed in that table; D and trimming were resolved from the DNA. Seen here are more than 85,000 clones, more than 90% observed once, and the top ten hold around 4%. The trim removed 2 bases at V and 0 bases at J, leaving 9 bases unmatched. This CDR3 comprises 17 residues. The germline CDR1 and CDR2 sequences are SGHRS and YFSETQ. The chain couples TRBV5-1 to TRBJ1-2, with 8 bases lining up with TRBD1. Material for sequencing was peripheral blood. The clonotype originates from a young man with acute or convalescent COVID-19. CDR3 nucleotides: TGCGCCAGCAGCTTTCTGGACAGGGAAGGGGCTAACTATGGCTACACCTTC. Translation: CASSFLDREGANYGYTF.